This T cell receptor (beta chain) was retrieved from a study of early T cells in non-severe SARS-CoV-2 infection. In this sample, this clonotype turned up many times. The CDR3 is 13 residues long. CDR1 and CDR2 from the germline V gene are PRHDT and FYEKMQ (reference sequence). V was pared by 5 bases and J by 3 bases, with 4 bases of the junction left unmatched. cDNA molecules, individually, were tagged with unique molecular identifiers. Each CDR3 protein gets one entry after TCRdb re-called the 5' RACE reads with MiXCR. The sample lists approximately 30,000 distinct CDR3 sequences, around 6.6% occurring once.

This TCR came from an adult who was a healthcare worker with PCR-confirmed SARS-CoV-2 infection or an uninfected control (not recorded which). The material sequenced was whole blood. The genes are TRBV13 and TRBJ2-7; 7 positions match TRBD1. CDR3 bases: TGTGCCAGCAGCCCCAGGGACAGCTACGAGCAGTACTTC. Residues: CASSPRDSYEQYF.